This TCR beta chain emerged from a study of OX40 agonist ivuxolimab in advanced cancers. Study summary: Ivuxolimab is an agonistic anti-OX40 (CD134) antibody, and patients were treated with it.

Method: immunoSEQ multiplex PCR; TCRdb's copy keeps in-frame clones and lacks some. Seen here are 90,000 to 100,000 clones, roughly nine tenths observed once, and the top ten hold over 0.65%. CDR1 is SGHTS, CDR2 YDEGEE, per germline. The CDR3 sequence is 14 residues long. Trimming removed 4 bases at V and 7 bases at J, with 14 bases between. Study-wide findings and caveats: Among T cells, CD8+ cells averaged more expanded clones than CD4+ cells.

Concerning this clone itself: Antigen specificity is unknown.

The rearrangement joins TRBV5-8 to TRBJ2-2; D unclear. This specimen consisted of CD4+ or CD8+ T cells sorted from blood, obtained in a trial of the OX40 agonist ivuxolimab. The sequence was collected from an adult with an advanced solid tumor such as melanoma, head and neck, liver or kidney cancer. The CDR3 sequence is CASSRSRVSGELFF. CDR3 DNA sequence: TGTGCCAGCAGCCGGTCCCGGGTGAGCGGGGAGCTGTTTTTT.